These 14 T cell receptor beta chains were sequenced from one sample in a study of blood T cells in healthy people across ages. PCR was performed a second time for about 7 to 12 cycles using a sample-barcoded 5' primer and a J-beta primer mix. TCRdb redid the calling of the 5' RACE reads with MiXCR, one entry per CDR3 protein. The sample yields 550,000 to 750,000 distinct CDR3 sequences, under 25% seen once. Input material: blood. These receptors were obtained from a man between 65 and 85 years old in good health.

This clonotype has only a few counts. The chain carries TRBV29-1 and TRBJ2-1, with 11 bases lining up with TRBD2. In germline, CDR1 is SQVTM, CDR2 ANQGSEA. V was pared by 5 bases and J by 6 bases, with 9 bases of the junction left unmatched. The CDR3 is 15 amino acids. The CDR3 sequence: CSVPTTSGKGNEQFF. The CDR3 nucleotides are TGCAGCGTTCCCACGACTAGCGGGAAGGGCAATGAGCAGTTCTTC.

This chain connects TRBV9 to TRBJ2-3; D remains unclear. In germline, CDR1 is SGDLS, CDR2 YYNGEE. Trimming stripped 0 bases from V and 2 bases from J, with 10 bases between. The CDR3 extends over 15 amino acids. The CDR3 spells CASSVDGSLTDTQYF. For the CDR3, the DNA is TGTGCCAGCAGCGTAGACGGGTCCCTCACAGATACGCAGTATTTT. Full variable domain (rest looked up from reference TRBV9 and TRBJ2-3): DSGVTQTPKHLITATGQRVTLRCSPRSGDLSVYWYQQSLDQGLQFLIQYYNGEERAKGNILERFSAQQFPDLHSELNLSSLELGDSALYFCASSVDGSLTDTQYFGPGTRLTVL.

J is TRBJ2-4 and V is TRBV20-1, with D perhaps matching TRBD2 (5 bases). Germline V gene sequence: CDR1 DFQATT, CDR2 SNEGSKA (reference sequence). This CDR3 is 13 amino acids long. With 4 bases removed from V and 6 bases from J, the gap between germline ends came to 13 bases. The DNA for the CDR3 is TGCAGTGCTATCGCTGCCGGGGTAAACATTCAGTACTTC. It specifies CSAIAAGVNIQYF.

This clonotype was detected only a few times. The rearrangement links TRBV24-1 to TRBJ2-1; D perhaps matches TRBD2 (5 bases). The J call is in doubt because the DNA end fits TRBJ2-5 better. The CDR3 sequence is 13 residues long. Germline assignment: CDR1 KGHDR and CDR2 SFDVKD. The DNA of the CDR3 is TGTGCCACCGGTGGTAATGGGGAGGAGACCCAGTACTTC. It translates to CATGGNGEETQYF.

In this sample, this clonotype turned up a few times. The rearrangement uses TRBV5-1 and TRBJ2-3; D is ambiguous. The V gene's germline CDR1 is SGHRS and CDR2 YFSETQ. This CDR3 region has 15 residues. V lost 0 bases, J lost 4 bases, and 12 bases lay in between. This chain's CDR3 is CASSLGRRESDTQYF. CDR3 nucleotide sequence: TGCGCCAGCAGCTTGGGGCGAAGAGAATCAGATACGCAGTATTTT.

The chain recombines TRBV6-2 or TRBV6-3 with TRBJ2-5; 8 bases are shared with TRBD1. Germline V gene data show CDR1 as MNHEY and CDR2 as SVGEGT. The CDR3 length is 15 residues. Trimming took 5 bases from V and 4 from J; bases not matched to a gene: 9. The CDR3 region has the DNA TGTGCCAGCAGTAAGACAGGGGAGTCAGGAGAGACCCAGTACTTC. This sequence encodes CASSKTGESGETQYF.

This clonotype came up a few times. This chain joins TRBV4-1 and TRBJ2-7; tentative D call: TRBD1 (6 bases). Germline-derived CDR1 and CDR2 are MGHRA and YSYEKL. This CDR3 comprises 15 residues. The V end lost 0 bases, the J end lost 2 bases, and 11 bases lay between the germline ends. CDR3 loop: CASSQDSPGAYEQYF. CDR3 nucleotide sequence: TGCGCCAGCAGCCAAGATTCTCCAGGGGCCTACGAGCAGTACTTC.

This clonotype appeared many times. This chain uses TRBV15 with TRBJ2-5, with 8 bases that match TRBD2. Germline CDR1 LNHNV, CDR2 YYDKDF (reference sequence). This CDR3 spans 15 amino acids. V shed 5 bases, J shed 2 bases, and the junction held 7 bases outside the gene matches. The CDR3 sequence: CATSGLLAEQETQYF. As DNA, the CDR3 is TGTGCCACCAGCGGCCTACTAGCGGAACAAGAGACCCAGTACTTC.

DNA for the CDR3: TGTGCCAGTAGTATTGCCACTGACTATGGCTACACCTTC. It translates to CASSIATDYGYTF. The chain joins TRBV19 to TRBJ1-2; D gene ambiguous. Between the trimmed V and J ends, which lost 3 bases and 3 bases, there was a span of 8 bases. In germline, CDR1 is LNHDA, CDR2 SQIVND (reference sequence). The CDR3 is made up of 13 amino acids.

The chain combines TRBV7-2 with TRBJ2-5, with D possibly being TRBD2 (6 bases). The J call could be wrong; TRBJ2-1 is a better fit for the DNA end. The CDR3 consists of 13 residues. Germline loops: CDR1 SGHTA, CDR2 FQGNSA. CDR3 sequence (DNA): TGTGCCAGCAGCTTAGAACTAGCCTATGAGCAGTTCTTC. Translated, it gives CASSLELAYEQFF.

This chain joins TRBV28 and TRBJ1-4; 7 nucleotides agree with TRBD1. Per germline, CDR1 MDHEN and CDR2 SYDVKM. CDR3 length equals 16 residues. The junction had 11 bases not matched to a gene; V was cut back by 5 bases and J by 5 bases. The CDR3 protein is CASSPPGTAENEKLFF. CDR3 DNA sequence: TGTGCCAGCAGTCCGCCCGGGACAGCTGAGAATGAAAAACTGTTTTTT.

J is TRBJ2-7 and V is TRBV5-1; TRBD2 is a possible D gene (7 bases). The CDR3 has 14 residues. CDR1 is SGHRS and CDR2 is YFSETQ in the germline V gene. The V and J ends lost 3 bases and 6 bases respectively, with 16 bases between them. The CDR3 nucleotides are TGCGCCAGCAGCTCCTCCGGGGGGCTGTGCGAGCAGTACTTC. As protein: CASSSSGGLCEQYF.

The chain combines TRBV29-1 with TRBJ2-7; 9 nucleotides agree with TRBD1. The ends lost 4 bases at V and 1 base at J; junction bases unmatched: 5. Germline V CDR1 and CDR2: SQVTM, ANQGSEA. CDR3 length: 14 residues. The CDR3 DNA follows: TGCAGCGTTGTAACAGGGGGCGGATCCTACGAGCAGTACTTC. Protein product: CSVVTGGGSYEQYF.

The J gene is TRBJ1-1, the V gene TRBV29-1, with D unresolved. The ends were cut back, 2 bases at V and 1 base at J, with 5 bases in the middle. Germline V gives CDR1 SQVTM, CDR2 ANQGSEA. The CDR3 has 12 amino acids. The CDR3 spells CSVEQTNTEAFF. The CDR3 region has the DNA TGCAGCGTTGAACAAACGAACACTGAAGCTTTCTTT.